These T cell receptor beta chains were read from a single sample in a study of cytomegalovirus exposure and HLA in healthy donors. Profiled with immunoSEQ multiplex PCR; TCRdb holds only in-frame clones, not every one. The table lists 200,000 or so clones, 84% of them singletons, with around an eighth in the top ten. Sequencing was done on a sample of PBMCs. Source of these receptors: a young woman in good health and CMV-seropositive. CDR3s include the opening cysteine and the closing phenylalanine or tryptophan. D genes are given only for firm matches. Size is omitted from some rows. Given values are once, few, many or a class for expanded clones.

j_call,d_call,clone_size,v_call,cdr3_aa,cdr3_nt
TRBJ2-7,.,.,TRBV27,CASSLSHRNEQYF,TGTGCCAGCAGTTTATCACACAGGAACGAGCAGTACTTC
TRBJ2-7,TRBD1,.,TRBV11-2,CASSNTGTGGYEQYF,TGTGCCAGCAGCAATACCGGGACAGGGGGTTACGAGCAGTACTTC
TRBJ1-1,.,.,TRBV5-1,CASTRAGAENTEAFF,TGCGCCAGCACCCGGGCAGGAGCGGAGAACACTGAAGCTTTCTTT
TRBJ2-1,.,.,TRBV5-1,CASSHEGRGSGEQFF,TGCGCCAGCAGTCACGAGGGGAGGGGGTCTGGTGAGCAGTTCTTC
TRBJ2-5,.,.,TRBV7-2,CASSLSRSETQYF,TGTGCCAGCAGCTTAAGTCGGAGTGAGACCCAGTACTTC
TRBJ2-1,TRBD2,.,TRBV2,CASSGRAGAGNEQFF,TGTGCCAGCAGTGGGCGAGCGGGAGCTGGCAATGAGCAGTTCTTC
TRBJ2-1,TRBD1,once,TRBV6-1,CAGRDRWYNEQFF,TGTGCCGGCAGGGACAGATGGTACAATGAGCAGTTCTTC
TRBJ2-3,.,.,TRBV10-3,CAISDRTPGTDTQYF,TGTGCCATCAGTGACCGGACACCAGGCACAGATACGCAGTATTTT
TRBJ2-5,TRBD2,.,TRBV5-1,CASSSGAGKETQYF,TGCGCCAGCAGCTCTGGAGCGGGAAAAGAGACCCAGTACTTC
TRBJ1-2,TRBD1,.,TRBV5-1,CASSLQGDVYYGYTF,TGCGCCAGCAGCCTCCAGGGGGACGTCTACTATGGCTACACCTTC
TRBJ2-3,TRBD2,.,TRBV2,CASRETSGRSDTQYF,TGTGCCAGCCGGGAGACTAGCGGGAGGTCAGATACGCAGTATTTT
TRBJ1-1,TRBD1,.,TRBV2,CASSEGDRGLTEAFF,TGTGCCAGCAGTGAGGGGGACAGGGGCTTGACTGAAGCTTTCTTT
TRBJ1-5,TRBD1,.,TRBV18,CASSNRQQGVSQPQHF,TGTGCCAGCTCTAACCGTCAACAGGGGGTTAGCCAGCCCCAGCATTTT
TRBJ2-2,TRBD2,.,TRBV4-1,CASSQGVLGAGDLTGELFF,TGCGCCAGCAGCCAAGGGGTCCTAGGAGCGGGAGATCTTACCGGGGAGCTGTTTTTT
TRBJ1-5,.,.,TRBV6-1,CASSGGGGGNQPQHF,TGTGCCAGCAGTGGCGGGGGAGGGGGCAATCAGCCCCAGCATTTT
TRBJ2-7,.,few,TRBV5-1,CASSTNPRGYEQYF,TGCGCCAGCAGCACCAACCCGCGGGGCTACGAGCAGTACTTC
TRBJ1-1,.,.,TRBV4-2,CASSQDFRGKAAFF,TGTGCCAGCAGCCAAGACTTTCGGGGGAAAGCAGCTTTCTTT
TRBJ2-2,.,.,TRBV28,CASSFPSQNTGELFF,TGTGCCAGCAGTTTCCCGAGCCAGAACACCGGGGAGCTGTTTTTT
TRBJ2-7,.,.,TRBV2,CASTEAGVTSYEQYF,TGTGCCAGCACAGAGGCCGGGGTTACTTCATACGAGCAGTACTTC
TRBJ2-7,TRBD2,.,TRBV7-2,CASSYRLAGVFEQYF,TGTGCCAGCAGTTACCGACTAGCGGGAGTATTCGAGCAGTACTTC
TRBJ1-1,.,.,TRBV2,CASSESVLNTEAFF,TGTGCCAGCAGTGAATCAGTTTTGAACACTGAAGCTTTCTTT
TRBJ2-3,TRBD1,.,TRBV6-5,CASSYSEGALGDTQYF,TGTGCCAGCAGTTACTCAGAGGGGGCGCTGGGAGATACGCAGTATTTT
TRBJ1-1,.,few,TRBV29-1,CSVQGQTNTEAFF,TGCAGCGTTCAAGGACAGACTAACACTGAAGCTTTCTTT
TRBJ2-3,.,.,TRBV7-2,CASSPTSIGQYF,TGTGCCAGCAGCCCCACTTCCATCGGGCAGTATTTT
TRBJ2-7,.,.,TRBV5-6,CASSFLRNEQYF,TGTGCCAGCAGCTTTCTTCGTAATGAGCAGTACTTC
TRBJ2-7,.,.,TRBV11-2,CASSSSSPGVSYEQYF,TGTGCCAGCAGCTCCTCCTCACCGGGAGTCTCCTACGAGCAGTACTTC
TRBJ2-7,.,once,TRBV14,CASSYSYEQYF,TGTGCCAGCAGCTACTCCTACGAGCAGTACTTC
TRBJ2-1,TRBD2,.,TRBV7-8,CASSFTTSGSFNEQFF,TGTGCCAGCAGCTTTACGACTAGCGGATCTTTCAATGAGCAGTTCTTC
TRBJ2-7,.,.,TRBV5-6,CASSLVITLNPSSYEQYF,TGTGCCAGCAGCTTGGTTATTACTCTAAACCCGAGCTCCTACGAGCAGTACTTC
TRBJ2-5,.,few,TRBV2,CASSPVQGTQETQYF,TGTGCCAGCAGCCCAGTACAGGGCACCCAAGAGACCCAGTACTTC
TRBJ1-1,TRBD1,.,TRBV6-1,CASDTPGQDTEAFF,TGTGCCAGCGACACCCCGGGACAGGACACTGAAGCTTTCTTT
TRBJ2-7,.,.,TRBV6-5,CASSRGPSYEQYF,TGTGCCAGCAGTAGGGGCCCCTCCTACGAGCAGTACTTC
TRBJ2-2,.,.,TRBV27,CASSFIEAGNTGELFF,TGTGCCAGCAGTTTTATAGAAGCGGGCAACACCGGGGAGCTGTTTTTT
TRBJ1-1,.,.,TRBV7-9,CASSPPGIDTEAFF,TGTGCCAGCAGCCCCCCAGGGATTGACACTGAAGCTTTCTTT
TRBJ2-1,TRBD1,.,TRBV29-1,CSVGGAGGHEQFF,TGCAGCGTCGGGGGAGCAGGGGGCCATGAGCAGTTCTTC
TRBJ2-1,.,.,TRBV2,CASSEVQAVYNEQFF,TGTGCCAGCAGTGAAGTCCAAGCGGTGTACAATGAGCAGTTCTTC
TRBJ2-3,TRBD2,.,TRBV5-6,CASSLRTSGRPSTDTQYF,TGTGCCAGCAGCCTACGGACTAGCGGGAGGCCTAGCACAGATACGCAGTATTTT
TRBJ2-1,.,.,TRBV7-6,CASSSLRGNEQFF,TGTGCCAGCAGCTCCCTCCGCGGGAATGAGCAGTTCTTC
TRBJ2-7,.,.,TRBV27,CASSSIFDYRVPTYEQYF,TGTGCCAGCAGTTCGATATTTGACTACAGGGTACCTACCTACGAGCAGTACTTC
TRBJ2-7,TRBD2,.,TRBV27,CASSSGSSGIAYEQYF,TGTGCCAGCAGCTCGGGATCGAGCGGGATTGCCTACGAGCAGTACTTC
TRBJ1-2,.,.,TRBV28,CASNKRGRFYGYTF,TGTGCCAGCAACAAGCGGGGACGATTCTATGGCTACACCTTC
TRBJ1-1,.,.,TRBV11-1,CASSPLRGGTEAFF,TGTGCCAGCTCTCCCCTTAGGGGGGGTACTGAAGCTTTCTTT
TRBJ2-7,.,once,TRBV15,CATSRDLTYEQYF,TGTGCCACCAGCAGAGACTTAACCTACGAGCAGTACTTC
TRBJ2-7,TRBD2,.,TRBV29-1,CSVVYQKSGLAGAYEQYF,TGCAGCGTTGTTTATCAAAAATCGGGACTAGCGGGAGCCTACGAGCAGTACTTC
TRBJ1-1,.,.,TRBV2,CASNAWGVTEAFF,TGTGCCAGCAACGCTTGGGGGGTCACTGAAGCTTTCTTT
TRBJ1-3,.,once,TRBV4-1,CASSQNRDSGNTIYF,TGCGCCAGCAGCCAAAACAGGGACTCTGGAAACACCATATATTTT
TRBJ1-2,.,.,TRBV30,CAHHTGGYTF,TGTGCCCACCATACAGGGGGCTACACCTTC